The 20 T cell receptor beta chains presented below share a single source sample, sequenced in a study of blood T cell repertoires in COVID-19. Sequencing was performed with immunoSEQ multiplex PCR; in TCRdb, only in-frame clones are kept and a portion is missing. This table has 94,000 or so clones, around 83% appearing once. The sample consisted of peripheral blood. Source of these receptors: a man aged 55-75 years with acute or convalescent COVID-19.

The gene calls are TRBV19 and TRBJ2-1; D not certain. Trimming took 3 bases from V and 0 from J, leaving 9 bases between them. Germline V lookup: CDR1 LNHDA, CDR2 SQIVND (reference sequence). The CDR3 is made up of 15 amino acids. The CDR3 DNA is TGTGCCAGTAGTATTTCGCGGTCCTCCTACAATGAGCAGTTCTTC. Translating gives CASSISRSSYNEQFF.

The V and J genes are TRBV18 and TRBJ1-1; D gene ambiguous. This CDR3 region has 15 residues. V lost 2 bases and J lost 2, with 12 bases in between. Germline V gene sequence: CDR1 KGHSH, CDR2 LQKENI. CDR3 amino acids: CASSPIPLTNTEAFF. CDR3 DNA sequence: TGTGCCAGCTCACCAATACCCCTGACAAACACTGAAGCTTTCTTT.

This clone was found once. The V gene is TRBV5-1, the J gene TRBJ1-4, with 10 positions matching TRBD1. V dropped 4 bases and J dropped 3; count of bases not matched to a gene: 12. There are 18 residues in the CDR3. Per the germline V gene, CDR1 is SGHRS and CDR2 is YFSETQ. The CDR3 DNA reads TGCGCCAGCAGCGCCAGCTGGACAGGGGGGGTTTCTAATGAAAAACTGTTTTTT. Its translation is CASSASWTGGVSNEKLFF.

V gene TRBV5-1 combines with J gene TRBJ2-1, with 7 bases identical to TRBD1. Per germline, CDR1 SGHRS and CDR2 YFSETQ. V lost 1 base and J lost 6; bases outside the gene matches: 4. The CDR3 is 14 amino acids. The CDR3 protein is CASSLQDRFNEQFF. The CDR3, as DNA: TGCGCCAGCAGCTTGCAGGACAGGTTCAATGAGCAGTTCTTC.

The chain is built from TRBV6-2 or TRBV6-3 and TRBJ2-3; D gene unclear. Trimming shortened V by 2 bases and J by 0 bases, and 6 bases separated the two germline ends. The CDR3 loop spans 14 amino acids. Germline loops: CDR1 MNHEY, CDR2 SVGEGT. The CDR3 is CASSYGQSTDTQYF. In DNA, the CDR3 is TGTGCCAGCAGTTACGGTCAGAGCACAGATACGCAGTATTTT.

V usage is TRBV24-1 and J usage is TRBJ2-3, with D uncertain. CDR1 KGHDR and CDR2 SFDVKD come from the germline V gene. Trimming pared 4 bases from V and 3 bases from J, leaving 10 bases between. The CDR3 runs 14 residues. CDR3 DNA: TGTGCCACCAGTGACCCCCCCCTTACAGATACGCAGTATTTT. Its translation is CATSDPPLTDTQYF.

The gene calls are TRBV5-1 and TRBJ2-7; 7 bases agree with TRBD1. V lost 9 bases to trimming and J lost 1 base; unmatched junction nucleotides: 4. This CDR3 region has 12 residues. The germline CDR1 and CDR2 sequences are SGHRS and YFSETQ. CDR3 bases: TGCGCCACACGACAGGGTTCCTACGAGCAGTACGTC. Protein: CATRQGSYEQYV.

CDR3: CASSFGVGWTGELFF. The CDR3 coding sequence is TGTGCCAGCAGCTTCGGGGTTGGGTGGACCGGGGAGCTGTTTTTT. The chain joins TRBV11-2 to TRBJ2-2; D might be TRBD2 (5 bases). The V and J ends lost 3 bases and 5 bases respectively, with 13 bases between them. Germline assignment: CDR1 SGHAT and CDR2 FQNNGV. This CDR3 contains 15 residues.

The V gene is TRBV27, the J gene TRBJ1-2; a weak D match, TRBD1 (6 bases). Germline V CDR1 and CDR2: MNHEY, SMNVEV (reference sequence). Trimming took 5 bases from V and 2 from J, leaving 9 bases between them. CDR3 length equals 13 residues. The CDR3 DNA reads TGTGCCAGCAGTCCAAGGGGGAACTATGGCTACACCTTC. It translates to CASSPRGNYGYTF.

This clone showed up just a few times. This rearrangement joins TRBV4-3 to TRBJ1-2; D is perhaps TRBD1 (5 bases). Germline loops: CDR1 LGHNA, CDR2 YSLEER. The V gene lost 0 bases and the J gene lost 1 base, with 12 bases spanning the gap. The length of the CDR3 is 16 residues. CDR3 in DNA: TGCGCCAGCAGCCAAGATCCCAGGGCCATTAACTATGGCTACACCTTC. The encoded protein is CASSQDPRAINYGYTF.

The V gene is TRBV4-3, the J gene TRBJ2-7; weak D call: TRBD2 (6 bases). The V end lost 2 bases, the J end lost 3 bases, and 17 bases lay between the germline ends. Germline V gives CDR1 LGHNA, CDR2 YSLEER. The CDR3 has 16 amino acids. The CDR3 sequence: CASSQNTGTRVYEQYF. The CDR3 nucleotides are TGCGCCAGCAGCCAAAACACCGGGACTCGAGTCTACGAGCAGTACTTC.

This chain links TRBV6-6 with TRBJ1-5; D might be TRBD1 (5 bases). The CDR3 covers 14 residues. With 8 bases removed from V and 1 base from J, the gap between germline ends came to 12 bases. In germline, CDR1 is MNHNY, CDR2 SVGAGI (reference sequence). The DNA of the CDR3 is TGTGCCAGCCAGGGCATCCCAAGCAATCAGCCCCAGCATTTT. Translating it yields CASQGIPSNQPQHF.

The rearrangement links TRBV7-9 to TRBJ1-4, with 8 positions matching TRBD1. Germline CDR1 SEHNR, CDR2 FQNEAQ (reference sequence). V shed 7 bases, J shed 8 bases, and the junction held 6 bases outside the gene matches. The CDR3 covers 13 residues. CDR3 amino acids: CASTDRDWEKLFF. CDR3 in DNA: TGTGCCAGCACGGACAGGGACTGGGAAAAACTGTTTTTT.

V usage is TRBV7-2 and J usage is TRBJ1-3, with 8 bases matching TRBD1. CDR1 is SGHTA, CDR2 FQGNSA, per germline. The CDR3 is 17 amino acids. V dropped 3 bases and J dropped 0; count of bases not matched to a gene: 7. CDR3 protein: CASSFRDRPSSGNTIYF. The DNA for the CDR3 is TGTGCCAGCAGCTTTAGGGACAGGCCCAGCTCTGGAAACACCATATATTTT.

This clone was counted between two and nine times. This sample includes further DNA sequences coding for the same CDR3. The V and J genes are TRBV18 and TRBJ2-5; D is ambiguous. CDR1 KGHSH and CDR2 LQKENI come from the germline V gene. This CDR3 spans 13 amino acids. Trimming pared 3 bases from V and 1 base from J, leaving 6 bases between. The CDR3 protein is CASSPTVQETQYF. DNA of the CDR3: TGTGCCAGCTCACCCACGGTCCAAGAGACCCAGTACTTC.

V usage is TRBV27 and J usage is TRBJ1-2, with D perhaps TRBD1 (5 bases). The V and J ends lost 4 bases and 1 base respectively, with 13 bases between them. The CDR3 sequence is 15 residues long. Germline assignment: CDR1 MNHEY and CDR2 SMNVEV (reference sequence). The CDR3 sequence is CASSWGRALNYGYTF. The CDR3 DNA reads TGTGCCAGCAGTTGGGGCAGAGCACTTAACTATGGCTACACCTTC.

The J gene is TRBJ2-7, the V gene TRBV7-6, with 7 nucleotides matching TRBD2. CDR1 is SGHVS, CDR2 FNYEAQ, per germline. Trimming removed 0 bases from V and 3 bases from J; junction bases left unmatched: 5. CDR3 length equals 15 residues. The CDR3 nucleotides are TGTGCCAGCAGCTTAGCGGGGGGAGGGGACTACGAGCAGTACTTC. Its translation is CASSLAGGGDYEQYF.

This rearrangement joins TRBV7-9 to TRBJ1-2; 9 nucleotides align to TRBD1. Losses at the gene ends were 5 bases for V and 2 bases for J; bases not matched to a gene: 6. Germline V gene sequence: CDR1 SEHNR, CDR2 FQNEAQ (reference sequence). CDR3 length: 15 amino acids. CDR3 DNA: TGTGCCAGCAGCCACAAGGACAGGGGAAACTATGGCTACACCTTC. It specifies CASSHKDRGNYGYTF.

CDR3 nucleotide sequence: TGTGCCAGCAGGGTAACAGGGGGCAATCAGCCCCAGCATTTT. This encodes CASRVTGGNQPQHF. J is TRBJ1-5 and V is TRBV2; 7 bases align to TRBD1. Trimming removed 6 bases from V and 2 bases from J; junction bases left unmatched: 4. CDR1 and CDR2 from the germline V gene are SNHLY and FYNNEI. The CDR3 runs to 14 residues.

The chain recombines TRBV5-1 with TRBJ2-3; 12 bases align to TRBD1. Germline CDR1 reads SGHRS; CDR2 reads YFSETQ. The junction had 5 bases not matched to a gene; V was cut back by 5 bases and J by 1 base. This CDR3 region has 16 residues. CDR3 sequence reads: CASSDGTGGRTDTQYF. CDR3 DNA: TGCGCCAGCAGTGATGGGACAGGGGGCCGCACAGATACGCAGTATTTT.